Shown below are 28 T cell receptor beta chains from a single sample sequenced in a study of cytomegalovirus exposure and HLA in healthy donors. It was with 60 Vbeta and 13 Jbeta primers that the PCR ran. Clones were read by immunoSEQ multiplex PCR, and TCRdb kept only the in-frame ones, dropping some. The sample consists of around 170,000 clones, around 80% of them appearing once. The sample consisted of PBMCs. The receptors stem from a man aged 18 to 30 in good health and CMV-seronegative.

The chain combines TRBV19 with TRBJ1-1; D is perhaps TRBD1 (6 bases). V was clipped by 3 bases and J by 0 bases, with 11 bases between them. CDR3 size: 15 residues. Germline V gene data show CDR1 as LNHDA and CDR2 as SQIVND (reference sequence). DNA for the CDR3: TGTGCCAGTAGTATGGTACAGGGACTGAACACTGAAGCTTTCTTT. Its protein product is CASSMVQGLNTEAFF.

This clone has only a few counts. The chain is built from TRBV19 and TRBJ2-2, with a weak D call TRBD2 (7 bases). The CDR3 contains 15 residues. Trimming took off 5 bases at V and 0 bases at J, with 10 bases between the two ends. From germline, CDR1 is LNHDA and CDR2 SQIVND (reference sequence). For the CDR3, the DNA is TGTGCCAGTAGTTGGGGGGGCCCGAACACCGGGGAGCTGTTTTTT. Translation: CASSWGGPNTGELFF.

J is TRBJ1-3 and V is TRBV19, with D possibly being TRBD1 (6 bases). V was trimmed by 5 bases and J by 1 base, leaving 18 bases between them. CDR1 and CDR2 from the germline V gene are LNHDA and SQIVND (reference sequence). The CDR3 has 17 residues. The CDR3 DNA sequence: TGTGCCAGTAGTTGGCGGCCAGGGGCGACTTCTGGAAACACCATATATTTT. The encoded protein is CASSWRPGATSGNTIYF.

This chain links TRBV27 with TRBJ2-5, with TRBD2 matching over 7 bases. Trimming at V came to 0 bases and at J to 4 bases, leaving 11 bases not matched to a gene. The CDR3 is made up of 17 amino acids. Germline V CDR1 and CDR2: MNHEY, SMNVEV (reference sequence). Here the CDR3 reads CASSLSAGLRGVETQYF. CDR3 DNA sequence: TGTGCCAGCAGTTTATCCGCGGGACTTCGGGGGGTAGAGACCCAGTACTTC.

The chain recombines TRBV10-3 with TRBJ1-5, with D uncertain. Per the germline V gene, CDR1 is ENHRY and CDR2 is SYGVKD. Trimming cost V 0 bases and J 3 bases, with 9 bases left between them. The CDR3 has 15 amino acids. The DNA of the CDR3 is TGTGCCATCAGTGAGTCTAGGAACTACAATCAGCCCCAGCATTTT. Amino acids: CAISESRNYNQPQHF.

The CDR3 DNA is TGTGCCTGGAGGACCATCCGGCAGCGGGAGTGGGTAGATACGCAGTATTTT. Amino acids: CAWRTIRQREWVDTQYF. The J gene is TRBJ2-3, the V gene TRBV30; 8 nucleotides agree with TRBD2. From germline, CDR1 is GTSNPN and CDR2 SVGIG (reference sequence). This CDR3 region has 17 residues. V was clipped by 3 bases and J by 5 bases; unmatched bases: 16.

The chain couples TRBV19 to TRBJ1-6; D remains unclear. V lost 6 bases to trimming and J lost 0 bases, with 15 bases between them. Germline CDR1 and CDR2: LNHDA and SQIVND (reference sequence). This CDR3 has 17 residues. CDR3 in amino acids: CASSSAPGSSYNSPLHF. The CDR3 bases are TGTGCCAGTAGCTCCGCACCCGGGAGCTCCTATAATTCACCCCTCCACTTT.

The rearrangement uses TRBV4-1 and TRBJ2-3, with 12 bases that match TRBD2. In germline, CDR1 is MGHRA, CDR2 YSYEKL. The CDR3 length is 18 residues. V lost 0 bases to trimming and J lost 6 bases; unmatched junction nucleotides: 10. The CDR3 DNA is TGCGCCAGCAGCCAAGATCCCGGACTAGCGGGGTACTATGATACGCAGTATTTT. Translation: CASSQDPGLAGYYDTQYF.

This chain links TRBV14 with TRBJ2-5; 11 bases fit TRBD2. The length of the CDR3 is 15 residues. Germline V gene sequence: CDR1 SGHDN, CDR2 FVKESK. V lost 6 bases, J lost 5 bases, and 8 bases stayed unmatched. CDR3 loop: CASSPLLAGEETQYF. The CDR3 nucleotides read TGTGCCAGCAGTCCCTTACTAGCGGGGGAGGAGACCCAGTACTTC.

This chain joins TRBV10-3 and TRBJ2-3; 10 bases are a match to TRBD2. This CDR3 contains 14 residues. The germline gives CDR1 ENHRY, CDR2 SYGVKD. J gave up 4 bases and V 10 bases, and 8 bases lay outside the gene matches. This chain's CDR3 is CATSSLAGADTQYF. As DNA, the CDR3 is TGTGCCACCTCGAGTCTAGCGGGAGCAGATACGCAGTATTTT.

This clone was observed a few times. V gene TRBV5-6 combines with J gene TRBJ1-2; TRBD1 agrees at 8 bases. The CDR3 is made up of 17 amino acids. V dropped 3 bases and J dropped 3; count of bases not matched to a gene: 13. Per the germline V gene, CDR1 is SGHDT and CDR2 is YYEEEE. The CDR3 loop is CASSWNFRQGADYGYTF. The CDR3 nucleotides are TGTGCCAGCAGCTGGAATTTCCGGCAGGGGGCAGACTATGGCTACACCTTC.

The table lists this clone with a few counts. The chain recombines TRBV7-2 with TRBJ2-7; D is perhaps TRBD1 (5 bases). The V gene lost 0 bases and the J gene lost 5 bases, with 11 bases spanning the gap. This CDR3 has 14 residues. Germline lookup yields CDR1 SGHTA and CDR2 FQGNSA. Here the CDR3 DNA reads TGTGCCAGCAGCTTAGCGTATGCCAGGGACGAGCAGTACTTC. Translating it yields CASSLAYARDEQYF.

This chain joins TRBV27 and TRBJ2-3; possible D gene TRBD1, 6 bases. Germline CDR1 MNHEY, CDR2 SMNVEV (reference sequence). This CDR3 spans 17 amino acids. The V and J ends lost 7 bases and 0 bases respectively, with 20 bases between them. Written as DNA, the CDR3 is TGTGCCAGCACACCGTATCGACAGGCGAAAAGCACAGATACGCAGTATTTT. Its translation: CASTPYRQAKSTDTQYF.

This sequence joins TRBV5-1 and TRBJ2-4; TRBD2 is a possible D gene (5 bases). Germline V gene data show CDR1 as SGHRS and CDR2 as YFSETQ. V shed 3 bases and J shed 3 bases, with 13 bases lying between them. The CDR3 runs to 15 residues. The CDR3 sequence is CASSSLAGDKNIQYF. Here the CDR3 DNA reads TGCGCCAGCAGCTCCCTGGCGGGCGACAAAAACATTCAGTACTTC.

This clone was counted a few times. The V call is TRBV6-6, the J call TRBJ2-7, with a tentative D call TRBD2 (7 bases). CDR1 is MNHNY and CDR2 is SVGAGI in the germline V gene (reference sequence). This CDR3 region has 14 residues. The V gene lost 2 bases and the J gene lost 2 bases, with 10 bases spanning the gap. The CDR3 region is CASSYGGAPYEQYF. The CDR3 DNA follows: TGTGCCAGCAGTTACGGGGGGGCCCCCTACGAGCAGTACTTC.

The V call is TRBV5-1, the J call TRBJ2-5; 12 nucleotides line up with TRBD1. CDR1 and CDR2 from the germline V gene are SGHRS and YFSETQ. With 2 bases clipped from V and 5 bases from J, the junction kept 4 bases outside the gene matches. The CDR3 spans 15 residues. DNA of the CDR3: TGCGCCAGCAGCTTAGGGACAGGGGGCAGGGAGACCCAGTACTTC. Translated: CASSLGTGGRETQYF.

The chain recombines TRBV7-9 with TRBJ1-2; D might be TRBD1 (6 bases). Germline V gene sequence: CDR1 SEHNR, CDR2 FQNEAQ (reference sequence). The V and J ends lost 5 bases and 10 bases respectively, with 11 bases between them. This CDR3 is built from 11 residues. The CDR3 spells CASSNRDNYTF. The CDR3 DNA follows: TGTGCCAGCAGCAACCGGGACAACTACACCTTC.

The J gene is TRBJ1-1, the V gene TRBV25-1, with a possible D match to TRBD1 (6 bases). Trimming pared 8 bases from V and 2 bases from J, leaving 12 bases between. The V gene's germline CDR1 is MGHDK and CDR2 SYGVNS. The CDR3 is 13 residues long. The CDR3 DNA follows: TGTGCCAGCTGTGGACAGTCCAACACTGAAGCTTTCTTT. Translated, it gives CASCGQSNTEAFF.

The chain couples TRBV9 to TRBJ2-7; 10 bases are a match to TRBD1. The CDR3 totals 14 residues. CDR1 is SGDLS and CDR2 is YYNGEE in the germline V gene. Trimming at V came to 4 bases and at J to 7 bases, leaving 8 bases not matched to a gene. The CDR3 sequence: CASSSGTGVREQYF. The CDR3 DNA follows: TGTGCCAGCAGCTCCGGGACAGGGGTGAGGGAGCAGTACTTC.

A note on this clone: The junction departs from the called germline gene at one end, perhaps through a read error. The rearrangement uses TRBV19 and TRBJ2-7; possibly TRBD2 for D (5 bases). Germline values: CDR1 LNHDA, CDR2 SQIVND (reference sequence). The CDR3 consists of 13 residues. The CDR3 nucleotides read TGTGCCAGTAGTCTAGACGGGACCTACGAGCAGTACTTC. Translating it yields CASSLDGTYEQYF.

The rearrangement links TRBV28 to TRBJ2-1; unclear D gene. Trimming removed 8 bases from V and 16 bases from J, with 15 bases in between. Germline CDR1 is MDHEN and CDR2 is SYDVKM. CDR3 length equals 10 residues. The chain's CDR3 is CASGLETLFF. In nucleotides, the CDR3 is TGTGCCAGCGGCTTAGAGACTCTCTTCTTC. The entire variable domain, with the rest obtained from reference TRBV28 and TRBJ2-1, is as follows: DVKVTQSSRYLVKRTGEKVFLECVQDMDHENMFWYRQDPGLGLRLIYFSYDVKMKEKGDIPEGYSVSREKKERFSLILESASTNQTSMYLCASGLETLFFGPGTRLTVL.

DNA for the CDR3: TGTGCCAGCAGACCCGCCGGGGGGGGTTCACCCCTCCACTTT. Its protein product is CASRPAGGGSPLHF. The chain joins TRBV7-2 to TRBJ1-6, with D possibly matching TRBD1 (5 bases). Germline V CDR1 and CDR2: SGHTA, FQGNSA. This CDR3 region has 14 residues. Trimming took 6 bases from V and 9 from J, leaving 15 bases between them.

The gene calls are TRBV14 and TRBJ1-4, with D unresolved. Trimming took 2 bases from V and 0 from J, leaving 10 bases between them. CDR3 length: 16 amino acids. Germline V gene lookup returns CDR1 SGHDN and CDR2 FVKESK. This chain's CDR3 is CASSQSGIATNEKLFF. CDR3 DNA: TGTGCCAGCAGCCAATCGGGGATAGCAACTAATGAAAAACTGTTTTTT.

The DNA for the CDR3 is TGCGCCAGCAGTCCCGGACTAGCGGGAGTGGATACGCAGTATTTT. It translates to CASSPGLAGVDTQYF. The genes are TRBV5-1 and TRBJ2-3; TRBD2 matches at 13 bases. CDR1 SGHRS and CDR2 YFSETQ come from the germline V gene. V shed 5 bases, J shed 6 bases, and the junction held 6 bases outside the gene matches. CDR3 size: 15 residues.

The chain couples TRBV6-5 to TRBJ2-2; D perhaps matches TRBD1 (6 bases). CDR3 length: 15 amino acids. The V end lost 0 bases, the J end lost 8 bases, and 13 bases lay between the germline ends. Germline CDR1 MNHEY, CDR2 SVGAGI. The CDR3 region has the DNA TGTGCCAGCAGTTACTCGAGCACAGGGCTAGGGGAGCTGTTTTTT. Translating gives CASSYSSTGLGELFF.

This clone appeared a single time. V is TRBV29-1 and J is TRBJ2-5, with a tentative D call TRBD1 (5 bases). V dropped 5 bases and J dropped 3 bases, with 16 bases sitting between them. The CDR3 length is 14 residues. CDR1 SQVTM and CDR2 ANQGSEA come from the germline V gene. The CDR3 nucleotides read TGCAGCGTTACTTCAGCAACAGGAAAAGAGACCCAGTACTTC. This gives the protein CSVTSATGKETQYF.

This chain connects TRBV4-1 to TRBJ2-1; 12 bases fit TRBD2. Germline V CDR1 and CDR2: MGHRA, YSYEKL. With V trimmed by 3 bases and J by 4 bases, 4 bases remained unmatched. This CDR3 has 16 residues. This chain's CDR3 is CASSQETSGGYNEQFF. The CDR3 DNA is TGCGCCAGCAGCCAGGAGACTAGCGGGGGTTACAATGAGCAGTTCTTC.

V and J are TRBV27 and TRBJ2-7; a possible D gene is TRBD2 (6 bases). V dropped 3 bases and J dropped 2 bases, with 11 bases sitting between them. Germline CDR1 MNHEY, CDR2 SMNVEV (reference sequence). The CDR3 runs 14 residues. The CDR3 nucleotides read TGTGCCAGCAGTTTGGGGCGGGGTACCTACGAGCAGTACTTC. Translating gives CASSLGRGTYEQYF.